The source of this TCR beta chain is a study of blood T cells in healthy people across ages. Germline loops: CDR1 KGHSH, CDR2 LQKENI. V lost 1 base to trimming and J lost 8 bases, with 12 bases between them. The CDR3 length is 14 residues. The table lists this clonotype with many counts. Alongside a J-beta primer mix, a sample-barcoded 5' primer served in a second PCR lasting about 7 to 11 cycles. MiXCR, applied by TCRdb to the 5' RACE reads, yields one record per CDR3 protein. Of a few hundred thousand distinct CDR3 sequences listed, roughly 29% are singletons. The TCR originated in a woman aged 65 to 85 in good health. This sequence joins TRBV18 and TRBJ2-1; D may be TRBD2 (5 bases). Sequenced input: blood. The CDR3 DNA follows: TGTGCCAGCTCACCACAAGGACTGAACGATGAGCAGTTCTTC. It codes for CASSPQGLNDEQFF.